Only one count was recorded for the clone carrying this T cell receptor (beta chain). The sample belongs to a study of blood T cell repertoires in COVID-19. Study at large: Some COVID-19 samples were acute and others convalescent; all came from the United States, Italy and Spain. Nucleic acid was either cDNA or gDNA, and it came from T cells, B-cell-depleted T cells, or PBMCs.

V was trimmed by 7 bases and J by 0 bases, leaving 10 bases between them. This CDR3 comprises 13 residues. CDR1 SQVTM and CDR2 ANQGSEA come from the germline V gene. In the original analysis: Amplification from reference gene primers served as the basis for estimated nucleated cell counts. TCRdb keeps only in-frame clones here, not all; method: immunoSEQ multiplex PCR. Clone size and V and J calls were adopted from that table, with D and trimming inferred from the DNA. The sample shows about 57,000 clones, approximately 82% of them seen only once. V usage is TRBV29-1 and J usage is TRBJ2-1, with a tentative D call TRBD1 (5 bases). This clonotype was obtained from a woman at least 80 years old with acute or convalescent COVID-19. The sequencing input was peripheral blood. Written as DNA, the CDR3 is TGCAGCGGAGCAGGGATCTCCTACAATGAGCAGTTCTTC. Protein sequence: CSGAGISYNEQFF.